This entry lists 19 T cell receptor beta chains sequenced from one sample in a study of technical replicates of blood from a handful of donors. Method: immunoSEQ multiplex PCR; TCRdb's copy keeps in-frame clones and lacks some. Of approximately 87,000 clones in the sample, around 95% were seen once. Sequenced sample: T cells isolated from PBMCs. Every receptor here comes from a human donor in good health.

This chain joins TRBV6-1 and TRBJ1-2; 8 nucleotides agree with TRBD1. The ends lost 0 bases at V and 8 bases at J; junction bases unmatched: 11. This CDR3 contains 16 residues. Germline V gene data show CDR1 as MNHNS and CDR2 as SASEGT. CDR3 in amino acids: CASSEALGQGGGGYTF. The CDR3 DNA sequence: TGTGCCAGCAGTGAAGCTCTCGGACAGGGTGGAGGCGGCTACACCTTC.

The chain combines TRBV18 with TRBJ1-2, with D possibly matching TRBD1 (5 bases). The CDR3 sequence is 13 residues long. With 0 bases removed from V and 8 bases from J, the gap between germline ends came to 10 bases. CDR1 and CDR2 from the germline V gene are KGHSH and LQKENI. The CDR3 bases are TGTGCCAGCTCACCACCAGGGGAAGAAGGCTACACCTTC. Its translation: CASSPPGEEGYTF.

The chain uses TRBV7-3 and TRBJ2-7, with 10 nucleotides matching TRBD2. V lost 7 bases to trimming and J lost 5 bases; unmatched junction nucleotides: 14. The CDR3 length is 16 residues. Germline V gene lookup returns CDR1 SGHTA and CDR2 FQGTGA. CDR3 amino acids: CASKSLEGTSVDEQYF. The DNA for the CDR3 is TGTGCCAGCAAGAGCTTAGAGGGGACTAGCGTGGACGAGCAGTACTTC.

In its sample, this clone was seen once. The CDR3, as DNA: TGTGCCAGCAGTTTGCGGGAATGGGACGAGCAGTACTTC. Its protein product is CASSLREWDEQYF. V gene TRBV28 combines with J gene TRBJ2-7; tentatively, D is TRBD2 (6 bases). Per the germline V gene, CDR1 is MDHEN and CDR2 is SYDVKM. The V gene lost 3 bases and the J gene lost 5 bases, with 11 bases spanning the gap. The length of the CDR3 is 13 residues. Complete variable domain (other parts from reference TRBV28 and TRBJ2-7): DVKVTQSSRYLVKRTGEKVFLECVQDMDHENMFWYRQDPGLGLRLIYFSYDVKMKEKGDIPEGYSVSREKKERFSLILESASTNQTSMYLCASSLREWDEQYFGPGTRLTVT.

The rearrangement links TRBV7-2 to TRBJ1-2; a weak D match, TRBD1 (6 bases). V lost 4 bases and J 3 bases, leaving 15 bases between the germline ends. The CDR3 has 15 amino acids. Germline CDR1 is SGHTA and CDR2 is FQGNSA. CDR3 DNA: TGTGCCAGCAGCTCCGGGGCCACAGGGCACTATGGCTACACCTTC. Amino acids: CASSSGATGHYGYTF.

This chain uses TRBV7-8 with TRBJ2-2; D is perhaps TRBD2 (6 bases). This CDR3 is built from 13 residues. Germline-derived CDR1 and CDR2 are SGHVS and FQNEAQ. Trimming left V 5 bases short and J 5 bases short, with 9 bases between. CDR3 in amino acids: CASSPAGTGELFF. DNA for the CDR3: TGTGCCAGCAGCCCAGCGGGTACCGGGGAGCTGTTTTTT.

The V call is TRBV19, the J call TRBJ1-1; no clear D gene. V lost 0 bases and J 3 bases, leaving 14 bases between the germline ends. The germline V gene has CDR1 LNHDA and CDR2 SQIVND (reference sequence). The CDR3 is 16 residues long. The DNA of the CDR3 is TGTGCCAGTAGTATAGATGCCCCAGGAACTCACACTGAAGCTTTCTTT. Protein: CASSIDAPGTHTEAFF.

V gene TRBV9 combines with J gene TRBJ1-1; 7 bases align to TRBD1. The germline gives CDR1 SGDLS, CDR2 YYNGEE. The CDR3 has 17 residues. Trimming at V came to 0 bases and at J to 0 bases, leaving 8 bases not matched to a gene. CDR3 sequence (DNA): TGTGCCAGCAGCGTAGAATCCCGACAGGGTTTGAACACTGAAGCTTTCTTT. Protein sequence: CASSVESRQGLNTEAFF. Full variable domain (missing parts from reference TRBV9 and TRBJ1-1): DSGVTQTPKHLITATGQRVTLRCSPRSGDLSVYWYQQSLDQGLQFLIQYYNGEERAKGNILERFSAQQFPDLHSELNLSSLELGDSALYFCASSVESRQGLNTEAFFGQGTRLTVV.

The V gene is TRBV6-5, the J gene TRBJ2-3; D gene ambiguous. The germline V gene encodes CDR1 MNHEY and CDR2 SVGAGI. The CDR3 contains 15 residues. Trimming stripped 0 bases from V and 0 bases from J, with 7 bases between. In nucleotides, the CDR3 is TGTGCCAGCAGTTACTCGACATTTAGCACAGATACGCAGTATTTT. Translation: CASSYSTFSTDTQYF.

The V gene is TRBV5-1, the J gene TRBJ2-7; TRBD2 aligns across 8 bases. This CDR3 has 14 residues. Germline V lookup: CDR1 SGHRS, CDR2 YFSETQ. With 4 bases clipped from V and 3 bases from J, the junction kept 6 bases outside the gene matches. CDR3 loop: CASSGLAKDYEQYF. In DNA, the CDR3 is TGCGCCAGCAGCGGACTAGCTAAAGACTACGAGCAGTACTTC.

The chain combines TRBV7-9 with TRBJ2-5; 8 bases fit TRBD1. The junction had 14 bases not matched to a gene; V was cut back by 2 bases and J by 9 bases. This CDR3 has 16 residues. Germline assignment: CDR1 SEHNR and CDR2 FQNEAQ (reference sequence). CDR3 residues: CASSLRDRRSVTSQYF. CDR3 coding DNA: TGTGCCAGCAGCTTACGGGACAGGAGATCGGTTACGTCCCAGTACTTC.

This clone was picked up a small number of times. The rearrangement uses TRBV5-6 and TRBJ1-2; D unclear. CDR1 and CDR2 from the germline V gene are SGHDT and YYEEEE. The ends were cut back, 0 bases at V and 8 bases at J, with 11 bases in the middle. The CDR3 spans 13 residues. The CDR3 loop reads CASSLASQSGYTF. For the CDR3, the DNA is TGTGCCAGCAGCTTGGCCTCACAGTCGGGCTACACCTTC.

In nucleotides, the CDR3 is TGTGCCAGCAGGAGGGGACTAGCGGGAGGCGAGCAGTACTTC. Translation gives CASRRGLAGGEQYF. V is TRBV6-5 and J is TRBJ2-7; 15 bases line up with TRBD2. The CDR3 is made up of 14 amino acids. Per the germline V gene, CDR1 is MNHEY and CDR2 is SVGAGI. The V and J ends lost 6 bases and 6 bases, in that order; junction bases with no gene match: 3.

The rearrangement uses TRBV5-1 and TRBJ2-1, with 8 nucleotides matching TRBD2. The J segment lost 4 bases and the V segment lost 1 base, leaving 10 bases of the junction unmatched. The CDR3 loop spans 17 amino acids. Germline V lookup: CDR1 SGHRS, CDR2 YFSETQ. This CDR3 is CASSLTLLAGPYNEQFF. The CDR3 nucleotides read TGCGCCAGCAGCTTGACCCTCCTAGCGGGCCCTTACAATGAGCAGTTCTTC.

This sequence joins TRBV9 and TRBJ1-2, with a possible D match to TRBD1 (6 bases). Trimming cost V 4 bases and J 6 bases, with 16 bases left between them. This CDR3 spans 14 amino acids. Germline assignment: CDR1 SGDLS and CDR2 YYNGEE. CDR3: CASSPRTAHDGYTF. The CDR3 DNA follows: TGTGCCAGCAGCCCCCGGACAGCCCATGATGGCTACACCTTC.

V usage is TRBV19 and J usage is TRBJ2-5, with TRBD2 matching over 8 bases. The germline CDR1 and CDR2 sequences are LNHDA and SQIVND (reference sequence). The CDR3 is 14 residues long. Germline trimming cut 0 bases from V and 3 bases from J; bases unmatched to any gene: 0. CDR3 DNA: TGTGCCAGTAGTATAGAACTAGCGGAAGAGACCCAGTACTTC. This translates into CASSIELAEETQYF. Drawing the rest from reference TRBV19 and TRBJ2-5, the complete variable domain is DGGITQSPKYLFRKEGQNVTLSCEQNLNHDAMYWYRQDPGQGLRLIYYSQIVNDFQKGDIAEGYSVSREKKESFPLTVTSAQKNPTAFYLCASSIELAEETQYFGPGTRLLVL.

The J gene is TRBJ2-2, the V gene TRBV9, with 12 bases fitting TRBD2. The CDR3 is 16 amino acids. The V gene's germline CDR1 is SGDLS and CDR2 YYNGEE. The V gene end was trimmed by 1 base and the J gene end by 6 bases; junction bases not matched to a gene: 4. CDR3 sequence: CASSVYSSGRAGELFF. The CDR3 DNA reads as TGTGCCAGCAGCGTATATTCTAGCGGGAGGGCCGGGGAGCTGTTTTTT. Supplemented by reference TRBV9 and TRBJ2-2, the full variable domain reads DSGVTQTPKHLITATGQRVTLRCSPRSGDLSVYWYQQSLDQGLQFLIQYYNGEERAKGNILERFSAQQFPDLHSELNLSSLELGDSALYFCASSVYSSGRAGELFFGEGSRLTVL.

The J gene is TRBJ2-1, the V gene TRBV9; weak D call: TRBD2 (5 bases). Germline CDR1 is SGDLS and CDR2 is YYNGEE. V was cut by 0 bases and J by 7 bases, with 14 bases left in between. This CDR3 region has 15 residues. The CDR3 region is CASSVEVGVGNEQFF. CDR3 nucleotides: TGTGCCAGCAGCGTAGAGGTGGGAGTGGGTAATGAGCAGTTCTTC.

The chain recombines TRBV10-2 with TRBJ1-4, with 9 bases fitting TRBD1. The V and J ends lost 3 bases and 4 bases, in that order; junction bases with no gene match: 3. The CDR3 is 15 residues long. Per the germline V gene, CDR1 is WSHSY and CDR2 is SAAADI. CDR3: CASSDPGQGNEKLFF. The CDR3 DNA reads TGCGCCAGCAGTGACCCGGGACAGGGTAATGAAAAACTGTTTTTT.